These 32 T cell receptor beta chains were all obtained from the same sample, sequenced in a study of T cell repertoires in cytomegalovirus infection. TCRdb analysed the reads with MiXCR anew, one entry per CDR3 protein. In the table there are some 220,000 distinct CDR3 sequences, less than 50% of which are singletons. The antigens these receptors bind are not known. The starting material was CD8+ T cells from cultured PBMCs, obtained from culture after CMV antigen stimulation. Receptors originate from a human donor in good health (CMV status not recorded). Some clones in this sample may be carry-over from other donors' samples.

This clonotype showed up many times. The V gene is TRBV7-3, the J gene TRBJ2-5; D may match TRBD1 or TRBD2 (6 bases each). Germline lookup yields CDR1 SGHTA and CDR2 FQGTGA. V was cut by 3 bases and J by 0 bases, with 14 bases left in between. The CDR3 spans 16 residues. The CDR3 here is CASSLRGVPYQETQYF. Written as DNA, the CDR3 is TGTGCCAGCAGCTTGAGGGGGGTCCCGTACCAAGAGACCCAGTACTTC.

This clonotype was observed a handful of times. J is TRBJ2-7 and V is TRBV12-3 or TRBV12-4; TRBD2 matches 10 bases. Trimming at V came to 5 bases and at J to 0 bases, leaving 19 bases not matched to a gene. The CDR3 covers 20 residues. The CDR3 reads CASSPPGLTSGDWSSYEQYF. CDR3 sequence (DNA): TGTGCCAGCAGTCCCCCCGGCTTAACTAGCGGGGATTGGAGCTCCTACGAGCAGTACTTC.

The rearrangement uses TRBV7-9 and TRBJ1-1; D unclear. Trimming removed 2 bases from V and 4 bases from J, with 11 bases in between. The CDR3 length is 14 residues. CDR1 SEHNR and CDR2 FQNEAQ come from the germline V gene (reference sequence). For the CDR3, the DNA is TGTGCCAGCAGCTTAACCTGGCCGTTCACTGAAGCTTTCTTT. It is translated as CASSLTWPFTEAFF.

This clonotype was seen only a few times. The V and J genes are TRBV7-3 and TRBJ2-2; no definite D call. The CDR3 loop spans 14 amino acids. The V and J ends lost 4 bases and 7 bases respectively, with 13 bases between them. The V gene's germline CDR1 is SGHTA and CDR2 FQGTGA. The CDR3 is CASSYDRRGGELFF. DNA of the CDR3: TGTGCCAGCAGCTACGACCGTAGAGGCGGGGAGCTGTTTTTT.

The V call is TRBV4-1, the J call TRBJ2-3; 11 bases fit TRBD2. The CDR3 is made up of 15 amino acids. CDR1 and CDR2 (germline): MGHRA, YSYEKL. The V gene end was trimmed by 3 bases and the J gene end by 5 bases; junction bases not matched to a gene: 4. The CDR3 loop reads CASSQVSGGEDTQYF. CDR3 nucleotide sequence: TGCGCCAGCAGCCAGGTTAGCGGGGGGGAAGATACGCAGTATTTT.

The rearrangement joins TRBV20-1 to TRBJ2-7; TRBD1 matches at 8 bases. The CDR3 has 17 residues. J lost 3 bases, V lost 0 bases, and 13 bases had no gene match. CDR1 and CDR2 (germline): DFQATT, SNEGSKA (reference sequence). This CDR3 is CSARDPQGAKYGYEQYF. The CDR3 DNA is TGCAGTGCTAGAGATCCCCAGGGGGCTAAGTATGGCTACGAGCAGTACTTC.

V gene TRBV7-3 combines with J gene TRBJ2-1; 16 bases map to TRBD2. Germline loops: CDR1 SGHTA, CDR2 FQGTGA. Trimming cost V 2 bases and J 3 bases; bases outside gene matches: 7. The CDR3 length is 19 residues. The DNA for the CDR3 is TGTGCCAGCAGCTTACCCGGGACTAGCGGGAGGGCCGTCTACAATGAGCAGTTCTTC. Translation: CASSLPGTSGRAVYNEQFF.

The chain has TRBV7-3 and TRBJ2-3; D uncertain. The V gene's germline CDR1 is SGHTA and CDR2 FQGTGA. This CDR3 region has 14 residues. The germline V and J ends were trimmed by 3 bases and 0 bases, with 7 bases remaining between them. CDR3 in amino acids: CASSLGYSTDTQYF. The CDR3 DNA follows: TGTGCCAGCAGCTTGGGCTATAGCACAGATACGCAGTATTTT.

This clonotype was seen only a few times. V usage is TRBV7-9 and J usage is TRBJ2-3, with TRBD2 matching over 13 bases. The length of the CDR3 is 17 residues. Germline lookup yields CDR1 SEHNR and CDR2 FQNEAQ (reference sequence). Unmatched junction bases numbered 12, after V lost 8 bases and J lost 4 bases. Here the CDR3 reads CASANSRLAGGADTQYF. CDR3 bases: TGTGCCAGCGCGAATTCCCGACTAGCGGGGGGCGCAGATACGCAGTATTTT.

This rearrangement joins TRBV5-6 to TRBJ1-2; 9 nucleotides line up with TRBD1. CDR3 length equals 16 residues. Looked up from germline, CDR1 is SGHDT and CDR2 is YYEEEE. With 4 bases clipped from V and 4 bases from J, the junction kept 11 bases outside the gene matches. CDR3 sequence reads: CASSRGGGTGFYGYTF. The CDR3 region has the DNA TGTGCCAGCAGCCGGGGGGGAGGGACAGGGTTCTATGGCTACACCTTC.

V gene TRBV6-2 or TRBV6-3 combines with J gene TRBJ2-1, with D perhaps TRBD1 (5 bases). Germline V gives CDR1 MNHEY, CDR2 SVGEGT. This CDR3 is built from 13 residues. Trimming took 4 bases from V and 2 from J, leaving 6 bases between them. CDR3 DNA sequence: TGTGCCAGCAGTTTGGGGCCCTACAATGAGCAGTTCTTC. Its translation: CASSLGPYNEQFF.

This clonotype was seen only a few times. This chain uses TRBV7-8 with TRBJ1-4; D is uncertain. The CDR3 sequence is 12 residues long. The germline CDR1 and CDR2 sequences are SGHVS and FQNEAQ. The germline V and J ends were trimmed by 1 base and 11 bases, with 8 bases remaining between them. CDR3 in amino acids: CASSLGAEKLFF. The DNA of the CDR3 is TGTGCCAGCAGCTTAGGGGCGGAGAAACTGTTTTTT.

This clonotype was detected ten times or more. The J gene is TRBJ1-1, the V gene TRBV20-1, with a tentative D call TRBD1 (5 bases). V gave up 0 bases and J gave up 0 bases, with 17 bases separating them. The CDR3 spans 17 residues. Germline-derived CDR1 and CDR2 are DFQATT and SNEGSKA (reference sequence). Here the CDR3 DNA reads TGCAGTGCTAGAGATAGGTATGCAGGGACGATGAACACTGAAGCTTTCTTT. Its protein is CSARDRYAGTMNTEAFF.

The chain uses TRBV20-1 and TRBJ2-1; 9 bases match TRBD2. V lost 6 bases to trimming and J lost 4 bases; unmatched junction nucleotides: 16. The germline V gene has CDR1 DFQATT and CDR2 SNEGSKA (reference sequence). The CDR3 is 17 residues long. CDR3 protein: CSAGGVAGALRYNEQFF. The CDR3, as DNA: TGCAGTGCGGGGGGGGTAGCGGGGGCTCTTAGGTACAATGAGCAGTTCTTC.

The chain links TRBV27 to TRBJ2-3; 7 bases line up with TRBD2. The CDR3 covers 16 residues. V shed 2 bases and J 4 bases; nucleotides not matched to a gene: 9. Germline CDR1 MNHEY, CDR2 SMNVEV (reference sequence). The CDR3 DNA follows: TGTGCCAGCAGTTTAGAACTAGCGCTCTGGCCAGATACGCAGTATTTT. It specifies CASSLELALWPDTQYF.

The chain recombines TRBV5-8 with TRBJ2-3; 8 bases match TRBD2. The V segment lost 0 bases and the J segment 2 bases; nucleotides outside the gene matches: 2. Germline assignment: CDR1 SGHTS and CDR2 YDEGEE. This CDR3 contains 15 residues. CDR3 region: CASSLGTSFTDTQYF. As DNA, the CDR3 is TGTGCCAGCAGCTTGGGGACTAGCTTCACAGATACGCAGTATTTT. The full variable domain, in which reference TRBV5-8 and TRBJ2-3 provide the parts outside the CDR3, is EAGVTQSPTHLIKTRGQQATLRCSPISGHTSVYWYQQALGLGLQFLLWYDEGEERNRGNFPPRFSGRQFPNYSSELNVNALELEDSALYLCASSLGTSFTDTQYFGPGTRLTVL.

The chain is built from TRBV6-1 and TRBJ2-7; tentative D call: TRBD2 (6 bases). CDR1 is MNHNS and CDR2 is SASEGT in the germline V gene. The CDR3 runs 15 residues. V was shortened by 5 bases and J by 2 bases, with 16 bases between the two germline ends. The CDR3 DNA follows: TGTGCCAGCAGTTCCCCCAGGGAGGCCGCCTACGAGCAGTACTTC. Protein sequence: CASSSPREAAYEQYF.

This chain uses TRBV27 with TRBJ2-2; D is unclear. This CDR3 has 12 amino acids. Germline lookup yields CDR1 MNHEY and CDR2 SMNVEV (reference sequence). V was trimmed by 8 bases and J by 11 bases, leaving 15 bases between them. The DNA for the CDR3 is TGTGCCAGCTGTGAAAACACATGTGAGCTGTTTTTT. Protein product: CASCENTCELFF.

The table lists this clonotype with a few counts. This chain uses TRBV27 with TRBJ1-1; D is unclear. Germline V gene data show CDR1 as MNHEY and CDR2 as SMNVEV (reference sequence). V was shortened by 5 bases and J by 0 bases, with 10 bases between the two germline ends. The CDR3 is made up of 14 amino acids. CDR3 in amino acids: CASSDGRMNTEAFF. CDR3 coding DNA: TGTGCCAGCAGTGACGGACGGATGAACACTGAAGCTTTCTTT.

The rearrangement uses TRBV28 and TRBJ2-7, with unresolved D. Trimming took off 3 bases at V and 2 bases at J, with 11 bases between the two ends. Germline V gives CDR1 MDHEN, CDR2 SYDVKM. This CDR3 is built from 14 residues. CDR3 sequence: CASSFLADAYEQYF. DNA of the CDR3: TGTGCCAGCAGTTTTTTGGCGGACGCCTACGAGCAGTACTTC.

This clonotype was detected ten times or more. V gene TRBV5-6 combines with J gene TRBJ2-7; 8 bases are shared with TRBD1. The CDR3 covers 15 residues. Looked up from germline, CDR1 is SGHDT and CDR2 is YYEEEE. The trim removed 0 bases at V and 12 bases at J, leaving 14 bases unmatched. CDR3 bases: TGTGCCAGCAGCTTGGGACAGGGGAAGGATGGGACCCTGTACTTC. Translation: CASSLGQGKDGTLYF.

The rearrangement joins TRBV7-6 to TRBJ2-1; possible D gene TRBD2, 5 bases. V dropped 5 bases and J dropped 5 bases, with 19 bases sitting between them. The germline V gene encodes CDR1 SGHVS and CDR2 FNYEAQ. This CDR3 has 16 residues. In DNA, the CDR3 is TGTGCCAGCAGCACCTCCCGGGGAATTACAAACAATGAGCAGTTCTTC. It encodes CASSTSRGITNNEQFF. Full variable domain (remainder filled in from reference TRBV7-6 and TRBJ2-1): GAGVSQSPRYKVTKRGQDVALRCDPISGHVSLYWYRQALGQGPEFLTYFNYEAQQDKSGLPNDRFSAERPEGSISTLTIQRTEQRDSAMYRCASSTSRGITNNEQFFGPGTRLTVL.

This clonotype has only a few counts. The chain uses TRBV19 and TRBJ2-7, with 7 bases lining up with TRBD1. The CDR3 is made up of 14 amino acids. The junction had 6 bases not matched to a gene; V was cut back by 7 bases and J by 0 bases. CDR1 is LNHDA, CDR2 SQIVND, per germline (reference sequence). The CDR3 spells CASKLQGSSYEQYF. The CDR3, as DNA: TGTGCCAGTAAGCTACAGGGGAGCTCCTACGAGCAGTACTTC.

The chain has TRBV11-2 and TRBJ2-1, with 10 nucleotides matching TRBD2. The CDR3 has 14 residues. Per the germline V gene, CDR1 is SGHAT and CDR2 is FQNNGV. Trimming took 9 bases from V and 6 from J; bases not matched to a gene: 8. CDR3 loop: CASGKLAGTNEQFF. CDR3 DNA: TGTGCCAGTGGCAAACTAGCGGGGACCAATGAGCAGTTCTTC.

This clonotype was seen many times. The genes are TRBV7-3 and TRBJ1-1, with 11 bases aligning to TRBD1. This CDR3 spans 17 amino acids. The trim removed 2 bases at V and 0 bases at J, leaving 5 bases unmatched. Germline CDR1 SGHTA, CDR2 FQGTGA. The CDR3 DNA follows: TGTGCCAGCAGCTTAGGGACAGGGGGGTGGATGAACACTGAAGCTTTCTTT. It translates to CASSLGTGGWMNTEAFF.

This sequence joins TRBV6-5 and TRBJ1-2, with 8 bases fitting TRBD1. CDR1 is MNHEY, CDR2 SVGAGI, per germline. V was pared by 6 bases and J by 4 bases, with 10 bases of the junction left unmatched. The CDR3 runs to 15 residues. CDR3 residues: CASSRQGTTGYGYTF. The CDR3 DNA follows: TGTGCCAGCAGCCGACAGGGGACTACGGGCTATGGCTACACCTTC.

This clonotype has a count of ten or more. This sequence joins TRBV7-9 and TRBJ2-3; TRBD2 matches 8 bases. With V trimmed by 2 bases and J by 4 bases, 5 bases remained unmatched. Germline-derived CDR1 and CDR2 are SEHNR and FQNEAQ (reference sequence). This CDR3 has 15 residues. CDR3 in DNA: TGTGCCAGCAGCTTATCTACCGGGGGGGCAGATACGCAGTATTTT. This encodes CASSLSTGGADTQYF. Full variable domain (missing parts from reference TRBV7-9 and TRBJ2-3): DTGVSQNPRHKITKRGQNVTFRCDPISEHNRLYWYRQTLGQGPEFLTYFQNEAQLEKSRLLSDRFSAERPKGSFSTLEIQRTEQGDSAMYLCASSLSTGGADTQYFGPGTRLTVL.

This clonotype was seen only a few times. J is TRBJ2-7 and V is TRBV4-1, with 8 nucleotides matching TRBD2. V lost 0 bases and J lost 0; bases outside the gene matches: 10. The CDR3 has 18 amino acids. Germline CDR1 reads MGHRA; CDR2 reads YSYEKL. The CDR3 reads CASSQEWSGGLFSYEQYF. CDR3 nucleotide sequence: TGCGCCAGCAGCCAAGAATGGAGCGGGGGTCTTTTCTCCTACGAGCAGTACTTC.

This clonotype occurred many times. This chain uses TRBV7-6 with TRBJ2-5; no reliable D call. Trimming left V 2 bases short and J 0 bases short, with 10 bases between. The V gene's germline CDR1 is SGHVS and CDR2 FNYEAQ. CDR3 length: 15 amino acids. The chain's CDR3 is CASSLRDPYQETQYF. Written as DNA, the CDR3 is TGTGCCAGCAGCTTAAGGGATCCGTACCAAGAGACCCAGTACTTC.

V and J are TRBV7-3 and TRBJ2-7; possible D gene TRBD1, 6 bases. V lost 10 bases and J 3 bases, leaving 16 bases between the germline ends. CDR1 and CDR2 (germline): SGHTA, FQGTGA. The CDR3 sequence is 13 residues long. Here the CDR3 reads CATTTGYGYEQYF. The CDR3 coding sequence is TGTGCCACTACGACAGGCTACGGCTACGAGCAGTACTTC.

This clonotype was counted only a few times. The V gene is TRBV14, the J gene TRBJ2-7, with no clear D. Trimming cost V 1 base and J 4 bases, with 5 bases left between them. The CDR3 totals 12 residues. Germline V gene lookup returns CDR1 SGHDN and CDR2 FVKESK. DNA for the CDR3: TGTGCCAGCAGCCAAGTTGTTTACGAGCAGTACTTC. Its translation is CASSQVVYEQYF.

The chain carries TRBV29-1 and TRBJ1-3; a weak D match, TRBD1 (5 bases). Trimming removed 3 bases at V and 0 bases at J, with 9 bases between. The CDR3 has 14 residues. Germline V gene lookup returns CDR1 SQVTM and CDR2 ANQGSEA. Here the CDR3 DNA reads TGCAGCGTTGAGGAGGGGAGCTCTGGAAACACCATATATTTT. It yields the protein CSVEEGSSGNTIYF.